This TCR beta chain stems from a study of CD8+CD57+ T cells in acquired aplastic anemia (dated by TCRdb to between 2018 and 2020). The study in broad terms: DNA extracted from sorted CD4+ and CD8+ cells had a mean of about 3.3 ug, with a range of about 0.19 to 30 ug. CD8+CD57+ expansion was defined as a frequency above the mean frequency observed in healthy subjects.

What the work shows at the level of the full study, not this receptor alone: Between patients and healthy controls, no significant difference in CD8+ Simpson's diversity was found (P=0.060). Although roughly 29 CD8+ CDR3 sequences were shared by patients and controls, these sequences appeared highly expressed in patients and within the immunodominant clones of patients.

The patients picked for sequencing were ones in whom flow cytometry had shown an expansion of CD8+CD57+ cells. All patients had severe acquired aplastic anemia diagnosed by International Study of Aplastic Anemia and Agranulocytosis and Camitta criteria. At the time blood was sampled, none of the patients had received any therapy. In the study, sorted CD4+ and CD8+ blood T cells from patients with severe aplastic anemia and from healthy subjects underwent deep sequencing of TCR repertoires. In the USA, patient enrollment took place under clinicaltrials.gov protocols 00001620, 01623167, 00001397, 00071045, 00081523 and 00961064. Ficoll-Paque density gradient centrifugation was used to isolate peripheral blood mononuclear cells. Before DNA extraction, CD4+ and CD8+ T cells were sorted by FACS or by magnetic beads. A remark on this clonotype: Its specific antigen is unknown. No base qualities exist here, and no much larger clone lies one base off it.

The germline V gene (reference sequence) provides CDR1 GTSNPN and CDR2 SVGIG. The CDR3 holds 12 amino acids from the cysteine to the phenylalanine. The DNA shown is the 36-base CDR3, in frame from base 1. V sheds 0 bases and J sheds 4 bases, leaving 7 bases between their ends. Profiling of TCR beta VDJ combinations and CDR3 sequences used genomic DNA as the template. TCR repertoire sequencing was run on an Illumina HiSeq 2000. The paper's processing steps were these. Repertoires were assessed using TRBV/TRBJ rearrangement plots, CDR3 size and DJ length profiles, and Simpson's diversity index. The immunodominant clone was defined as the most abundant DNA sequence in deep sequencing data. CDR3 amino acid sequences were screened for sharing across subjects and were compared with published repertoires and the VDJdb database. In-frame beta chains were kept once TCRdb had trimmed the public reads at Q25 with fastp and called clones with MiXCR. Records with the same CDR3 protein are collapsed into one entry carrying the most frequent genes and DNA. The V and J calls come from TCRdb's annotation, not from the publication. The sample table holds hundreds of thousands of distinct CDR3 sequences, of which about a third were seen once. 0.7% to 1% of the sample comes from the top ten.

This TCR was sampled from a human donor with aplastic anemia. The chain is made from TRBV30 and TRBJ2-7; D gene: possibly TRBD1, on 6 matching bases. Sample: sorted CD4+, CD8+, or CD8+CD57+ T cells (not recorded which) from PBMCs. The base sequence is TGTGCCTGGAGTGTAAGGGGGTACGAGCAGTACTTC. Translation gives CAWSVRGYEQYF. This CDR3, with the reference TRBV30 and TRBJ2-7 proteins standing in past its ends, gives the full variable domain SQTIHQWPATLVQPVGSPLSLECTVEGTSNPNLYWYRQAAGRGLQLLFYSVGIGQISSEVPQNLSASRPQDRQFILSSKKLLLSDSGFYLCAWSVRGYEQYFGPGTRLTVT.